The 32 T cell receptor beta chains below all came from one sample that was sequenced in a study of T cell responses to AZD1222 COVID-19 vaccine. Only in-frame clones appear in the TCRdb table, and some are missing; sequencing was by immunoSEQ multiplex PCR. In the table there are 70,000 to 80,000 clones, 80% to 90% of which are singletons. The source was peripheral blood, collected on day 0 of AZD1222 vaccination. The receptors derive from an adult in good health.

The CDR3 bases are TGTGCCAGCAGTGAAAGGCGATTCTCTGGGGCCAACGTCCTGACTTTC. Translation gives CASSERRFSGANVLTF. The chain combines TRBV6-1 with TRBJ2-6, with no clear D. CDR1 MNHNS and CDR2 SASEGT come from the germline V gene. The CDR3 is 16 residues long. V dropped 2 bases and J dropped 0 bases, with 8 bases sitting between them.

The chain joins TRBV4-2 to TRBJ1-2; D is uncertain. With 1 base removed from V and 1 base from J, the gap between germline ends came to 13 bases. There are 16 residues in the CDR3. Germline values: CDR1 LGHNA, CDR2 YNFKEQ. The CDR3 sequence is CASSQVGTDINYGYTF. The CDR3 DNA reads as TGTGCCAGCAGCCAAGTGGGAACAGATATTAACTATGGCTACACCTTC.

The chain recombines TRBV3-1 (or the pseudogene TRBV3-2) with TRBJ2-1, with 12 positions matching TRBD2. Germline loops: CDR1 LGHDT, CDR2 YNNKEL (reference sequence). V lost 4 bases, J lost 0 bases, and 10 bases stayed unmatched. The CDR3 extends over 19 amino acids. DNA for the CDR3: TGTGCCAGCAGCCCGCGGACTAGCGGGGATTTAAGCTCCTACAATGAGCAGTTCTTC. This encodes CASSPRTSGDLSSYNEQFF.

The chain uses TRBV20-1 and TRBJ1-4, with a weak D call TRBD1 (5 bases). In germline, CDR1 is DFQATT, CDR2 SNEGSKA (reference sequence). The V and J ends lost 3 bases and 8 bases respectively, with 16 bases between them. This CDR3 has 14 residues. The CDR3 here is CSASLGTRGEKLFF. In DNA form, the CDR3 reads TGCAGTGCTAGTCTCGGGACCCGGGGGGAAAAACTGTTTTTT.

The J gene is TRBJ2-5, the V gene TRBV7-8, with D possibly called TRBD1 or TRBD2 (6 bases each). The germline gives CDR1 SGHVS, CDR2 FQNEAQ. The CDR3 has 13 residues. V was shortened by 8 bases and J by 4 bases, with 14 bases between the two germline ends. CDR3 DNA sequence: TGTGCCAGCGGTACGGGGGCAGGAGAGACCCAGTACTTC. It is translated as CASGTGAGETQYF.

The chain couples TRBV7-2 to TRBJ2-7; 12 bases line up with TRBD2. Germline CDR1 is SGHTA and CDR2 is FQGNSA. The CDR3 sequence is 15 residues long. V lost 6 bases, J lost 3 bases, and 6 bases stayed unmatched. The CDR3 loop reads CASSSGTSGLYEQYF. Written as DNA, the CDR3 is TGTGCCAGCAGTTCCGGGACTAGCGGGCTCTACGAGCAGTACTTC.

The genes are TRBV14 and TRBJ1-4, with a tentative D call TRBD1 (5 bases). The CDR3 is made up of 14 amino acids. CDR1 and CDR2 from the germline V gene are SGHDN and FVKESK. V lost 8 bases to trimming and J lost 4 bases, with 14 bases between them. CDR3 coding DNA: TGTGCCAGCCGGGGCTGGGGGAGTAATGAAAAACTGTTTTTT. Translated: CASRGWGSNEKLFF.

The CDR3 sequence: CAWRDPEKLFF. The CDR3 DNA is TGTGCCTGGAGAGATCCTGAAAAACTGTTTTTT. The chain recombines TRBV30 with TRBJ1-4, with D uncertain. Per germline, CDR1 GTSNPN and CDR2 SVGIG (reference sequence). The CDR3 runs 11 residues. Trimming cost V 3 bases and J 7 bases, with 6 bases left between them.

The V call is TRBV29-1, the J call TRBJ1-3; possibly TRBD1 for D (5 bases). Germline V gene lookup returns CDR1 SQVTM and CDR2 ANQGSEA. CDR3 length: 14 amino acids. V lost 2 bases and J lost 0, with 8 bases in between. CDR3 nucleotides: TGCAGCGTTGAACGGGGCAGCTCTGGAAACACCATATATTTT. Protein sequence: CSVERGSSGNTIYF.

The rearrangement joins TRBV4-2 to TRBJ1-6, with 8 bases lining up with TRBD1. The J segment lost 8 bases and the V segment lost 0 bases, leaving 3 bases of the junction unmatched. In germline, CDR1 is LGHNA, CDR2 YNFKEQ. The CDR3 length is 15 residues. Written as DNA, the CDR3 is TGTGCCAGCAGCCAAGATGTGACAGGGGATTCACCCCTCCACTTT. Translation: CASSQDVTGDSPLHF.

The chain links TRBV7-3 to TRBJ1-3; 7 bases match TRBD1. CDR1 is SGHTA and CDR2 is FQGTGA in the germline V gene. The CDR3 has 13 amino acids. V lost 3 bases, J lost 4 bases, and 0 bases stayed unmatched. The CDR3 reads CASSLGQGNTIYF. CDR3 DNA sequence: TGTGCCAGCAGCTTGGGACAGGGAAACACCATATATTTT.

The rearrangement links TRBV7-2 to TRBJ2-7; TRBD2 agrees at 15 bases. This CDR3 is built from 16 residues. V gave up 5 bases and J gave up 3 bases; unmatched junction bases: 5. Germline V gives CDR1 SGHTA, CDR2 FQGNSA. The CDR3 here is CASSTKGLAGGYEQYF. The CDR3 DNA follows: TGTGCCAGCAGCACTAAGGGACTAGCGGGGGGCTACGAGCAGTACTTC.

The chain couples TRBV15 to TRBJ2-3; D could derive from TRBD1 or TRBD2 (6 bases each). The CDR3 has 14 residues. The V end lost 1 base, the J end lost 6 bases, and 11 bases lay between the germline ends. Per germline, CDR1 LNHNV and CDR2 YYDKDF (reference sequence). In DNA, the CDR3 is TGTGCCACCAGCAGAGGGGGGGCCGGCGATACGCAGTATTTT. This codes for CATSRGGAGDTQYF.

The chain carries TRBV6-6 and TRBJ1-2; possible D gene TRBD1, 6 bases. Germline CDR1 reads MNHNY; CDR2 reads SVGAGI (reference sequence). V lost 6 bases, J lost 0 bases, and 14 bases lay in between. The CDR3 extends over 15 amino acids. DNA of the CDR3: TGTGCCAGCAGCCAGGGACAAGGAGCTAACTATGGCTACACCTTC. As protein: CASSQGQGANYGYTF.

This clone was counted only a few times. The chain is built from TRBV19 and TRBJ1-5; D is ambiguous. This CDR3 region has 12 residues. Germline CDR1 is LNHDA and CDR2 is SQIVND (reference sequence). V lost 5 bases and J lost 2, with 4 bases in between. CDR3 loop: CASSGRNQPQHF. DNA of the CDR3: TGTGCCAGTAGTGGTCGCAATCAGCCCCAGCATTTT. The variable domain in full, with the rest retrieved from reference TRBV19 and TRBJ1-5, is DGGITQSPKYLFRKEGQNVTLSCEQNLNHDAMYWYRQDPGQGLRLIYYSQIVNDFQKGDIAEGYSVSREKKESFPLTVTSAQKNPTAFYLCASSGRNQPQHFGDGTRLSIL.

This clone was recorded once. The V call is TRBV6-5, the J call TRBJ2-1; D remains ambiguous. CDR3 size: 15 residues. With 5 bases removed from V and 0 bases from J, the gap between germline ends came to 11 bases. Per germline, CDR1 MNHEY and CDR2 SVGAGI. CDR3 sequence reads: CASSIDLSSYNEQFF. CDR3 DNA sequence: TGTGCCAGCAGTATTGACCTAAGCTCCTACAATGAGCAGTTCTTC.

The V and J genes are TRBV3-1 (or the pseudogene TRBV3-2) and TRBJ2-3; D is possibly TRBD2 (7 bases). Trimming cost V 2 bases and J 1 base, with 13 bases left between them. The germline V gene has CDR1 LGHDT and CDR2 YNNKEL (reference sequence). This CDR3 comprises 16 residues. The CDR3: CASSQSPGGRTDTQYF. The CDR3 DNA sequence: TGTGCCAGCAGCCAATCCCCCGGGGGGCGCACAGATACGCAGTATTTT.

This chain connects TRBV7-3 to TRBJ1-1, with D possibly TRBD1 on 6 matching bases. This CDR3 region has 15 residues. The V end lost 1 base, the J end lost 0 bases, and 9 bases lay between the germline ends. Germline V gene sequence: CDR1 SGHTA, CDR2 FQGTGA. CDR3: CASSLNGGLNTEAFF. The CDR3 bases are TGTGCCAGCAGCTTAAACGGGGGCTTGAACACTGAAGCTTTCTTT. The full variable domain, in which reference TRBV7-3 and TRBJ1-1 provide the parts outside the CDR3, is GAGVSQTPSNKVTEKGKYVELRCDPISGHTALYWYRQSLGQGPEFLIYFQGTGAADDSGLPNDRFFAVRPEGSVSTLKIQRTERGDSAVYLCASSLNGGLNTEAFFGQGTRLTVV.

The chain is built from TRBV7-2 and TRBJ1-1, with D uncertain. This CDR3 spans 14 amino acids. Per germline, CDR1 SGHTA and CDR2 FQGNSA. V dropped 5 bases and J dropped 4 bases, with 14 bases sitting between them. The CDR3 DNA reads as TGTGCCAGCAGCCATACAGAAGTTGGCACTGAAGCTTTCTTT. Protein product: CASSHTEVGTEAFF.

This sequence joins TRBV6-6 and TRBJ2-1; TRBD1 aligns across 8 bases. The junction had 13 bases not matched to a gene; V was cut back by 8 bases and J by 10 bases. The CDR3 totals 14 residues. Germline lookup yields CDR1 MNHNY and CDR2 SVGAGI (reference sequence). The chain's CDR3 is CASGEAGGGSEQFF. The CDR3 DNA follows: TGTGCCAGCGGTGAGGCAGGGGGCGGGTCCGAGCAGTTCTTC.

CDR3 region: CASSREISYNEQFF. CDR3 nucleotide sequence: TGTGCCAGCAGCAGGGAAATCTCCTACAATGAGCAGTTCTTC. J is TRBJ2-1 and V is TRBV6-4; a possible D gene is TRBD1 (5 bases). Germline V lookup: CDR1 MRHNA, CDR2 SNTAGT. CDR3 length: 14 residues. Trimming shortened V by 6 bases and J by 0 bases, and 9 bases separated the two germline ends.

J is TRBJ1-5 and V is TRBV19; D ambiguous. V was cut by 1 base and J by 3 bases, with 10 bases left in between. The CDR3 has 15 residues. The germline V gene encodes CDR1 LNHDA and CDR2 SQIVND (reference sequence). For the CDR3, the DNA is TGTGCCAGTAGTATAGTCCCGACCACCAATCAGCCCCAGCATTTT. The encoded protein is CASSIVPTTNQPQHF.

The chain links TRBV6-4 to TRBJ2-1; D unresolved. The V end lost 6 bases, the J end lost 1 base, and 7 bases lay between the germline ends. The germline gives CDR1 MRHNA, CDR2 SNTAGT. CDR3 length equals 13 residues. In DNA form, the CDR3 reads TGTGCCAGCAGCAAGGGTTCCTACAATGAGCAGTTCTTC. The encoded protein is CASSKGSYNEQFF.

This chain joins TRBV19 and TRBJ1-1; a weak D match, TRBD1 (6 bases). The CDR3 runs to 15 residues. The V and J ends lost 5 bases and 2 bases respectively, with 15 bases between them. Germline V gene data show CDR1 as LNHDA and CDR2 as SQIVND (reference sequence). The CDR3 is CASSSRDTSNTEAFF. The CDR3 coding sequence is TGTGCCAGTAGTTCCCGGGACACGAGCAACACTGAAGCTTTCTTT. Supplemented by reference TRBV19 and TRBJ1-1, the full variable domain reads DGGITQSPKYLFRKEGQNVTLSCEQNLNHDAMYWYRQDPGQGLRLIYYSQIVNDFQKGDIAEGYSVSREKKESFPLTVTSAQKNPTAFYLCASSSRDTSNTEAFFGQGTRLTVV.

The chain recombines TRBV11-2 with TRBJ1-4; D not resolved. V lost 3 bases and J 6 bases, leaving 8 bases between the germline ends. Germline loops: CDR1 SGHAT, CDR2 FQNNGV. The CDR3 sequence is 13 residues long. CDR3 loop: CASSFTSYEKLFF. In DNA form, the CDR3 reads TGTGCCAGCAGCTTCACCTCCTATGAAAAACTGTTTTTT.

The chain links TRBV19 to TRBJ1-1; TRBD1 agrees at 11 bases. The germline V gene has CDR1 LNHDA and CDR2 SQIVND (reference sequence). The CDR3 is made up of 16 amino acids. V lost 3 bases, J lost 0 bases, and 3 bases stayed unmatched. Here the CDR3 reads CASSMVGQGVNTEAFF. CDR3 DNA sequence: TGTGCCAGTAGTATGGTGGGACAGGGGGTGAACACTGAAGCTTTCTTT.

The chain links TRBV7-2 to TRBJ1-1; no definite D call. V dropped 5 bases and J dropped 5 bases, with 12 bases sitting between them. The germline gives CDR1 SGHTA, CDR2 FQGNSA. This CDR3 is 13 amino acids long. This CDR3 reads CASSPQLDTEAFF. CDR3 bases: TGTGCCAGCAGCCCCCAGTTAGATACTGAAGCTTTCTTT.

In this sample, this clone turned up a few times. This rearrangement joins TRBV5-8 to TRBJ1-1; TRBD1 agrees at 8 bases. The CDR3 length is 15 residues. J gave up 3 bases and V 0 bases, and 4 bases lay outside the gene matches. In germline, CDR1 is SGHTS, CDR2 YDEGEE. The CDR3 loop is CASSLGTGFDTEAFF. Here the CDR3 DNA reads TGTGCCAGCAGCTTGGGGACAGGGTTTGACACTGAAGCTTTCTTT.

The V call is TRBV9, the J call TRBJ2-3; either TRBD1 or TRBD2 may fit D (5 bases each). This CDR3 region has 16 residues. The germline V and J ends were trimmed by 4 bases and 1 base, with 16 bases remaining between them. Looked up from germline, CDR1 is SGDLS and CDR2 is YYNGEE. CDR3: CASSSPGDEGTDTQYF. The DNA for the CDR3 is TGTGCCAGCAGCTCCCCCGGGGACGAGGGCACAGATACGCAGTATTTT.

This clone appeared once. The CDR3 DNA is TGTGCCAGTAGGCAAACAGGGGAAACTGAAGCTTTCTTT. Translated: CASRQTGETEAFF. V usage is TRBV19 and J usage is TRBJ1-1; 7 bases align to TRBD1. J gave up 5 bases and V 6 bases, and 6 bases lay outside the gene matches. There are 13 residues in the CDR3. Germline lookup yields CDR1 LNHDA and CDR2 SQIVND (reference sequence).

The chain links TRBV5-5 to TRBJ2-7; D remains unclear. This CDR3 spans 12 amino acids. Germline V lookup: CDR1 SGHKS, CDR2 YYEKEE (reference sequence). V was cut by 1 base and J by 0 bases, with 2 bases left in between. CDR3 region: CASSLYSYEQYF. The CDR3 nucleotides are TGTGCCAGCAGCTTGTACTCCTACGAGCAGTACTTC. Based on the CDR3 plus reference TRBV5-5 and TRBJ2-7, the full variable domain is DAGVTQSPTHLIKTRGQQVTLRCSPISGHKSVSWYQQVLGQGPQFIFQYYEKEERGRGNFPDRFSARQFPNYSSELNVNALLLGDSALYLCASSLYSYEQYFGPGTRLTVT.

The chain recombines TRBV3-1 (or the pseudogene TRBV3-2) with TRBJ2-7; TRBD1 might be the D (5 bases). Looked up from germline, CDR1 is LGHDT and CDR2 is YNNKEL (reference sequence). The CDR3 covers 13 residues. The V end was cut by 7 bases, the J end by 2 bases, with 12 bases between. The CDR3 spells CASNQGLPYEQYF. CDR3 in DNA: TGTGCCAGCAATCAGGGTTTACCCTACGAGCAGTACTTC.